The rows below give T cell receptor beta chains drawn from one sample of a study of response to subunit inactivated influenza vaccine. In TCRdb, the RT-PCR reads were re-called with MiXCR into one record per CDR3 protein. The sample consists of about 570,000 distinct CDR3 sequences, roughly 12% of them appearing once. The same sample was also used in a study of T cells expressing NK-cell markers.

Source: PBMCs from blood, taken on the day of vaccination. The receptors were gathered from a man aged 45-65 years who received an inactivated influenza vaccine. The CDR3 runs from the conserved cysteine through the conserved F or W. A clone size is listed for some rows: how often the clone was seen (once, few, many), or a class if it is expanded.

>.|TRBJ2-1|TRBV20-1
CSALTIQSSYNEQFF
>many|TRBJ2-1|TRBV27
CASRKGSVNEQFF
>.|TRBJ2-5|TRBV30
CAWSPGFQETQYF
>few|TRBJ2-7|TRBV11-3
CASSLGVGGISSEQYF
>few|TRBJ2-5|TRBV4-2
CASSQGLAGGQETQYF
>.|TRBJ2-1|TRBV6-1
CASSSSGFSYNEQFF
>many|TRBJ2-7|TRBV28
CASSLTSGSSYEQYF
>few|TRBJ2-1|TRBV5-1
CASSLGAGGTHEQFF
>few|TRBJ2-3|TRBV21-1
CASSNPTNRRGTDTQYF
>.|TRBJ1-5|TRBV7-9
CASSLGPLRNQPQHF
>.|TRBJ2-1|TRBV30
CAWSAGIAYNEQFF
>many|TRBJ1-6|TRBV12-3/TRBV12-4
CASSLGVYNSPLHF
>few|TRBJ2-5|TRBV5-1
CASSLGLGRGEETQYF
>few|TRBJ1-3|TRBV12-3/TRBV12-4
CASSSRGFGNTIYF
>few|TRBJ1-6|TRBV28
CASSRTGSRSPLHF
>few|TRBJ1-3|TRBV4-1
CASNTPGPLGNTIYF
>.|TRBJ2-5|TRBV12-3/TRBV12-4
CASSLAGALQETQYF
>few|TRBJ2-7|TRBV20-1
CSARRTGPSYEQYF
>.|TRBJ1-2|TRBV6-1
CASSKQGRNYGYTF
>many|TRBJ1-2|TRBV27
CASSPQKGQGNYGYTF
>.|TRBJ2-3|TRBV28
CASRSHTPDTQYF
>.|TRBJ2-5|TRBV7-2
CASSLGRQGQETQYF
>.|TRBJ2-1|TRBV6-1
CASSLTSGSGAFF
>many|TRBJ2-7|TRBV29-1
CSVNSDGGNYEQYF
>.|TRBJ1-2|TRBV4-1
CASSQTASYGYTF
>few|TRBJ1-2|TRBV19
CASSLPGGNYGYTF
>.|TRBJ2-3|TRBV28
CASSFPIQGSTDTQYF
>.|TRBJ1-5|TRBV6-1
CASSDWSGSSNQPQHF
>.|TRBJ2-3|TRBV12-3/TRBV12-4
CASSSTGGMQYF
>.|TRBJ2-5|TRBV5-1
CASSSGTGTQETQYF
>few|TRBJ2-7|TRBV29-1
CSAFLPLAGNEQYF
>.|TRBJ2-7|TRBV6-2/TRBV6-3
CASSYSMEREGHLTDEQYF
>.|TRBJ1-1|TRBV7-9
CASSFRSGLNTEAFF
>.|TRBJ2-1|TRBV9
CASSVAMEGYNEQFF
>few|TRBJ2-5|TRBV29-1
CSVDRGPGETQYF
>.|TRBJ2-1|TRBV15
CATSNHMVASREQFF
>.|TRBJ2-3|TRBV29-1
CSARSGTASTDTQYF
>few|TRBJ1-5|TRBV4-1
CASSQIIRDQPQHF
>.|TRBJ1-1|TRBV4-1
CASSQTGGDAFF
>few|TRBJ1-2|TRBV20-1
CSASPTGTYGYTF
>many|TRBJ2-5|TRBV6-1
CASTEDSSEETQYF
>.|TRBJ2-3|TRBV20-1
CSARDDRGLNTDTQYF
>.|TRBJ2-5|TRBV29-1
CSGLAGVRETQYF
>few|TRBJ2-3|TRBV6-1
CASSPPGAPTDTQYF
>.|TRBJ2-6|TRBV12-3/TRBV12-4
CASSSSRELSGANVLTF
>.|TRBJ2-2|TRBV5-1
CASRAGQGISNTGELFF
>.|TRBJ1-2|TRBV20-1
CSATPGEGGYTF
>.|TRBJ2-7|TRBV12-3/TRBV12-4
CASSSRDRVEQYF
>.|TRBJ1-3|TRBV12-3/TRBV12-4
CASTPVPGGSGNTIYF
>.|TRBJ2-2|TRBV7-2
CASSTTPGQLNTGELFF
>.|TRBJ1-1|TRBV10-3
CAIRPGSSGTEAFF
>few|TRBJ2-2|TRBV24-1
CATSGGGTANTGELFF